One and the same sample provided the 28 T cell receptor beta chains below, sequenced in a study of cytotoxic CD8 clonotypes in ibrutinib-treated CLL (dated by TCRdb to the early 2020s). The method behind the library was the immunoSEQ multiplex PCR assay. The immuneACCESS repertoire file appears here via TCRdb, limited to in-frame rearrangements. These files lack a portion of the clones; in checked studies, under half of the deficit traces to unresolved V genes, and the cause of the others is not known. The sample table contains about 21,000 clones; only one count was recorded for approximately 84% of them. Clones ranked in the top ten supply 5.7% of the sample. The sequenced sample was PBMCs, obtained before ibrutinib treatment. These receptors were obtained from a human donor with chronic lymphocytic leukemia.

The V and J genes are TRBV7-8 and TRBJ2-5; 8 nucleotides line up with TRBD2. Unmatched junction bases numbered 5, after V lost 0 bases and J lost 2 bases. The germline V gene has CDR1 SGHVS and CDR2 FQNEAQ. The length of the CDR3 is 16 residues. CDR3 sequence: CASSLAGSGGQETQYF. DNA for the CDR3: TGTGCCAGCAGCTTAGCGGGCAGCGGGGGACAAGAGACCCAGTACTTC.

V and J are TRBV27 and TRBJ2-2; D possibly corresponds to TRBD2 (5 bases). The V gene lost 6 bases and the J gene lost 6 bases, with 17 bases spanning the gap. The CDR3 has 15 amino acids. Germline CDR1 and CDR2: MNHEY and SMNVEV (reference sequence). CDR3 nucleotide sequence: TGTGCCAGCAGCCAGATGAACGGGGTATCCGGGGAGCTGTTTTTT. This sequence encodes CASSQMNGVSGELFF.

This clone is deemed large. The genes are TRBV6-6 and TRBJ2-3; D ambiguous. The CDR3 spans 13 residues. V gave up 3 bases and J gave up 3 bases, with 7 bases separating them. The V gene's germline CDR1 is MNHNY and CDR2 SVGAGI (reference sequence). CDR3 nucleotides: TGTGCCAGCAGTTATACCGAGACAGATACGCAGTATTTT. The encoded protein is CASSYTETDTQYF.

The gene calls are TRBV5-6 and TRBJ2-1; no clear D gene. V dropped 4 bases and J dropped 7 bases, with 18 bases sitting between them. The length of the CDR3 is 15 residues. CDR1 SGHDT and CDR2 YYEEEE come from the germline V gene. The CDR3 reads CASSPPGQFENEQFF. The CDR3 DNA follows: TGTGCCAGCAGCCCCCCCGGGCAGTTTGAAAATGAGCAGTTCTTC.

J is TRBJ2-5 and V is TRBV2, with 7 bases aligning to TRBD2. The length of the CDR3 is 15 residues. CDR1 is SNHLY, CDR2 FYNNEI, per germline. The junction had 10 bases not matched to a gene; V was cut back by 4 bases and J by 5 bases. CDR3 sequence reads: CASSARGEAVETQYF. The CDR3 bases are TGTGCCAGCAGTGCTCGGGGGGAGGCCGTGGAGACCCAGTACTTC.

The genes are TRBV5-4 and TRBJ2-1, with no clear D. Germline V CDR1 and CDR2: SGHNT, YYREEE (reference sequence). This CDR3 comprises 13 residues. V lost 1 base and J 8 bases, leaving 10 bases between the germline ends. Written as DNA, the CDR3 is TGTGCCAGCAGCTTGCAAGGGATGGATGAGCAGTTCTTC. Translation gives CASSLQGMDEQFF. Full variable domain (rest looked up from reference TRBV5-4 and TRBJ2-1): ETGVTQSPTHLIKTRGQQVTLRCSSQSGHNTVSWYQQALGQGPQFIFQYYREEENGRGNFPPRFSGLQFPNYSSELNVNALELDDSALYLCASSLQGMDEQFFGPGTRLTVL.

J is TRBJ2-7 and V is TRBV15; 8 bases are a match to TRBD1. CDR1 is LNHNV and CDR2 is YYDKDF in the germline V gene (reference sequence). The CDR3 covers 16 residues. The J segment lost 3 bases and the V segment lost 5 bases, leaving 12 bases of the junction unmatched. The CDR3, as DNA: TGTGCCACCAGCGAGCGAACCGGGACAGGCTTCTACGAGCAGTACTTC. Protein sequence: CATSERTGTGFYEQYF.

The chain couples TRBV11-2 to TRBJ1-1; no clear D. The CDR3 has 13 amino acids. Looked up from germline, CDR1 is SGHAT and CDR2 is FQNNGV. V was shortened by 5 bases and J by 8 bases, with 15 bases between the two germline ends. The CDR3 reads CASSQFGGWEAFF. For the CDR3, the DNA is TGTGCCAGCAGCCAGTTCGGAGGGTGGGAAGCTTTCTTT.

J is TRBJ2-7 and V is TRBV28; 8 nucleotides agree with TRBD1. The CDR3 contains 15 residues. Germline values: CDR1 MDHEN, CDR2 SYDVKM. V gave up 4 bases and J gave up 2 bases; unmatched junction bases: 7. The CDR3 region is CASSSSGQVTYEQYF. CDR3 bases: TGTGCCAGCAGTTCATCGGGACAGGTCACCTACGAGCAGTACTTC.

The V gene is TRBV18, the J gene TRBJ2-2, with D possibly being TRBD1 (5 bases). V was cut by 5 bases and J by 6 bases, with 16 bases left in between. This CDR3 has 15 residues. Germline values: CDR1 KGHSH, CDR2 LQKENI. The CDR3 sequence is CASSSPLLTAGELFF. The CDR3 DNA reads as TGTGCCAGCTCATCTCCCTTATTGACAGCCGGGGAGCTGTTTTTT.

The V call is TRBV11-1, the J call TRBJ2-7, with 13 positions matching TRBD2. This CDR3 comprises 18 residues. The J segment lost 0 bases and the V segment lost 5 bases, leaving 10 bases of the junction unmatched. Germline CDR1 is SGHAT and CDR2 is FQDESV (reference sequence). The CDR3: CASSRGLAGAHLSYEQYF. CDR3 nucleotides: TGTGCCAGCAGCCGCGGACTAGCGGGGGCGCACCTCTCCTACGAGCAGTACTTC.

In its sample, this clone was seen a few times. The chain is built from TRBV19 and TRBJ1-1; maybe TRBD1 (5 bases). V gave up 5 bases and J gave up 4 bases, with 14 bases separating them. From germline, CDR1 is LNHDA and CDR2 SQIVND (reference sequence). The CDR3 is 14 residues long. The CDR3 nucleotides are TGTGCCAGTAGTTCCCCGGGACGGCTCACTGAAGCTTTCTTT. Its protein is CASSSPGRLTEAFF.

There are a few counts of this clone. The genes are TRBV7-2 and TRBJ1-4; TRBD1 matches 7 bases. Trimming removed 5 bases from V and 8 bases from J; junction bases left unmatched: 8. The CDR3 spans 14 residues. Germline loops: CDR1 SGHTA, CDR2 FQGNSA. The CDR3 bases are TGTGCCAGCAGCCCTAGCTCCAGGGGGGAAAAACTGTTTTTT. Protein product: CASSPSSRGEKLFF.

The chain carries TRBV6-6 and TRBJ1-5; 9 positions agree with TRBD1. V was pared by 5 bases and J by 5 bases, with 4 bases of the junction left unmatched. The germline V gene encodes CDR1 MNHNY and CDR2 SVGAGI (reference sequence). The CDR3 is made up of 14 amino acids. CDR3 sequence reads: CASSRDREDQPQHF. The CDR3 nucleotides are TGTGCCAGCAGTCGGGACAGGGAGGATCAGCCCCAGCATTTT.

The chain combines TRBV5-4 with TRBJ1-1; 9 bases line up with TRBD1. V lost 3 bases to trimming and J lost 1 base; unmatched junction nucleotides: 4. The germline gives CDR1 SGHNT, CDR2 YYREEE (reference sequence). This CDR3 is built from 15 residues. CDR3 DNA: TGTGCCAGCAGCTGGTTACAGGGGGCGAACACTGAAGCTTTCTTT. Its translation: CASSWLQGANTEAFF.

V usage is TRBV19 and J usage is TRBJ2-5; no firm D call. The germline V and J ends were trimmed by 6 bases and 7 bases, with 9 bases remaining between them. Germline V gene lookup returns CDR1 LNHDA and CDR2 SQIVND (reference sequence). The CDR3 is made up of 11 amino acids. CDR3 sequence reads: CASSTPGTQYF. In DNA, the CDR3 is TGTGCCAGTAGCACCCCGGGGACCCAGTACTTC.

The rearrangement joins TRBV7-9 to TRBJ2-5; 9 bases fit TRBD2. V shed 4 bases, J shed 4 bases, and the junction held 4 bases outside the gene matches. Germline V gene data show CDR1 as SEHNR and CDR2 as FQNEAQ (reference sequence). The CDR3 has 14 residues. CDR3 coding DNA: TGTGCCAGCAGCTCGGGACTAGCAGCAGAGACCCAGTACTTC. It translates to CASSSGLAAETQYF.

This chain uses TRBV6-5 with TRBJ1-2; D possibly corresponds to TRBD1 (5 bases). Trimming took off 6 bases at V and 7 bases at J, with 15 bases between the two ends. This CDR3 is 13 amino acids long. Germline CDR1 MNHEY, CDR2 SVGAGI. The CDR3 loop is CASRRDPTFGYTF. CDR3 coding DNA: TGTGCCAGCAGACGGGACCCCACCTTTGGCTACACCTTC.

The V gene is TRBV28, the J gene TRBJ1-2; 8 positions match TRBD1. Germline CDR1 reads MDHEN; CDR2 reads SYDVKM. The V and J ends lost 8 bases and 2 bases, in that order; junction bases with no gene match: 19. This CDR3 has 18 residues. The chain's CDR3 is CASFSSASGDRRNYGYTF. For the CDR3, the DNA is TGTGCCAGCTTCTCATCAGCCTCAGGGGACAGGCGAAACTATGGCTACACCTTC.

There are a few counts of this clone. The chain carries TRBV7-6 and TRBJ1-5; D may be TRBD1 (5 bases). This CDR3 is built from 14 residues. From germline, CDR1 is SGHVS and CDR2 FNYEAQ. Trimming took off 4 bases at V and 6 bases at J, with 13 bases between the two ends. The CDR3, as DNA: TGTGCCAGCAGCTCGTCTGGGGGTAGTCAGCCCCAGCATTTT. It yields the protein CASSSSGGSQPQHF.

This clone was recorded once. The CDR3 DNA is TGTGCCAGCAGTGAGCAGGGTGTTCAGCCCCAGCATTTT. Its translation is CASSEQGVQPQHF. The V call is TRBV2, the J call TRBJ1-5; the D gene is possibly TRBD1 (5 bases). Trimming pared 3 bases from V and 6 bases from J, leaving 9 bases between. Germline CDR1 SNHLY, CDR2 FYNNEI. This CDR3 has 13 amino acids.

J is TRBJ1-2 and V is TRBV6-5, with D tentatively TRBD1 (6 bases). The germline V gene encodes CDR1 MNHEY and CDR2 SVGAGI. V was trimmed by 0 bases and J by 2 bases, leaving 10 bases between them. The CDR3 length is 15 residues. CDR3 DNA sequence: TGTGCCAGCAGTTACTCCGAGGGGGGGAACTATGGCTACACCTTC. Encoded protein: CASSYSEGGNYGYTF.

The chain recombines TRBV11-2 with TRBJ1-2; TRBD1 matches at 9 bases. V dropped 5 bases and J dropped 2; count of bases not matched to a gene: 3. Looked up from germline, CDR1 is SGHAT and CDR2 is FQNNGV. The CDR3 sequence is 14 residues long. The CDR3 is CASSPGQGNYGYTF. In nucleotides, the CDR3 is TGTGCCAGCAGCCCTGGACAGGGGAACTATGGCTACACCTTC.

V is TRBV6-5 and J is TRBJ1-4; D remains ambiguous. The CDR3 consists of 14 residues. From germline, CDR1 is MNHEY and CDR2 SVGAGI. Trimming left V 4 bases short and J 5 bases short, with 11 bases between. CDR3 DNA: TGTGCCAGCAGTTCCAGAGTGGCAAATGAAAAACTGTTTTTT. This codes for CASSSRVANEKLFF.

The CDR3 protein is CASSLGQYF. The CDR3 DNA is TGTGCCAGCAGCCTGGGGCAGTACTTC. J is TRBJ2-5 and V is TRBV5-8; D is uncertain. CDR3 length: 9 amino acids. V was clipped by 4 bases and J by 11 bases, with 6 bases between them. Per germline, CDR1 SGHTS and CDR2 YDEGEE.

CDR3 amino acids: CASSLGAGGLSYEQYF. The CDR3 coding sequence is TGCGCCAGCAGCTTGGGGGCGGGGGGGCTTAGTTACGAGCAGTACTTC. The V call is TRBV5-1, the J call TRBJ2-7; TRBD2 matches 9 bases. V shed 0 bases, J shed 4 bases, and the junction held 8 bases outside the gene matches. Germline V gives CDR1 SGHRS, CDR2 YFSETQ. The length of the CDR3 is 16 residues.

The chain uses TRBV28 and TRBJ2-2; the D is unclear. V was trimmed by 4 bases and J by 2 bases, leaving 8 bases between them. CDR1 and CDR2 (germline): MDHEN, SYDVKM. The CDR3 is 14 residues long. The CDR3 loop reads CASSSPGNTGELFF. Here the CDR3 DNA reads TGTGCCAGCAGTTCCCCTGGAAACACCGGGGAGCTGTTTTTT.

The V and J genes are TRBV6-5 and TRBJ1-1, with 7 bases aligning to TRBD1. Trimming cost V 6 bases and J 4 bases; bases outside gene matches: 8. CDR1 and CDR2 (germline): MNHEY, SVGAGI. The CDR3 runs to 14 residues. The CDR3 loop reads CASSPNRGSTEAFF. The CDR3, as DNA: TGTGCCAGCAGCCCAAACAGGGGCTCCACTGAAGCTTTCTTT.